This TCR beta chain was identified in a study of shared clonotypes between healthy human individuals. Profiling relied on immunoSEQ multiplex PCR, and the TCRdb table lists in-frame clones only, not all of them. Found here are 2 million to 2.5 million clones, about 95% of them singletons; the top ten hold roughly 1%. CD45RO-negative, CCR7-selected cells formed the naive CD8 fraction, which excluded terminally differentiated effector memory CD45RA+ cells. The CDR3 sequence is 13 residues long. Trimming removed 9 bases at V and 3 bases at J, with 14 bases between. Germline values: CDR1 MGHDK, CDR2 SYGVNS. Overall study results and limits: What limited the represented genetic and exposure-history diversity was the small number of donors.

Regarding this clone: Its antigen is not known.

Sample: naive CD8+ T cells sorted from blood. The rearrangement joins TRBV25-1 to TRBJ1-2; D is unresolved. The source of this sequence is a man aged 18 to 30 in good health. CDR3 region: CASKAQSDYGYTF. CDR3 sequence (DNA): TGTGCCAGTAAGGCGCAGTCGGACTATGGCTACACCTTC.